This TCR beta chain is from a study of human T cells and chemical hapten exposure. Study as a whole: Among samples, TCR yields varied mainly because of small differences in pooled library volume.

V was clipped by 1 base and J by 1 base, with 8 bases between them. This CDR3 comprises 15 residues. Each CDR3 protein gets one entry after TCRdb re-called the RACE reads with MiXCR. The sample holds 360,000 or so distinct CDR3 sequences, about 6% seen once. This clonotype was counted many times. The sample's time point: patch test 2, 6 weeks after DPC sensitization. Treatment defined: therapeutic diphenylcyclopropenone sensitization with weekly scalp DPC. The sequences come from whole blood, collected in connection with sensitization to the hapten diphenylcyclopropenone (DPC). This TCR was sampled from a woman under 30 with alopecia areata. Some clones in this sample may be carry-over from other donors' samples. This chain joins TRBV12-3 or TRBV12-4 and TRBJ1-5; D is uncertain. As DNA, the CDR3 is TGTGCCAGCAGTTTAGAGCGGTCGAGCAATCAGCCCCAGCATTTT. It encodes CASSLERSSNQPQHF.